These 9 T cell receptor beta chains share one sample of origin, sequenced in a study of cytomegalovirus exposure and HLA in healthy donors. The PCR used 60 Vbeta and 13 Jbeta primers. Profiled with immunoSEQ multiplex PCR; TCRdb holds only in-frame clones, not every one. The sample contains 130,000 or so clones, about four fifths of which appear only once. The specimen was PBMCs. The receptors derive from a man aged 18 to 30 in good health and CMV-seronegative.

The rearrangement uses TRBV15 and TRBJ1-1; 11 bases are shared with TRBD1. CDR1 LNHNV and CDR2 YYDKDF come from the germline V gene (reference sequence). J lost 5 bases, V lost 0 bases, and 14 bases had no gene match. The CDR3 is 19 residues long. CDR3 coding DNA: TGTGCCACCAGCAGAGAAAATCCTACGGACAGGGGGCGGAGTACTGAAGCTTTCTTT. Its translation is CATSRENPTDRGRSTEAFF.

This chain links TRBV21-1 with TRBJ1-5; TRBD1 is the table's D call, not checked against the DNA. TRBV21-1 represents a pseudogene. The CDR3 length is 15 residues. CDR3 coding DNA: TGTGCCAGCAGCTCCCGGACAGGGTTCAATCAGCCCCAGCATTTT. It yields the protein CASSSRTGFNQPQHF.

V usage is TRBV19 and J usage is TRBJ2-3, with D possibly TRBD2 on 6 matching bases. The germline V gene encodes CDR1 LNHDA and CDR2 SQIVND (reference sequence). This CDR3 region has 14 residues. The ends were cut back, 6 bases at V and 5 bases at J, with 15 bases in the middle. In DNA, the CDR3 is TGTGCCAGTAGACGGGGGTTAAAGGGAGATACGCAGTATTTT. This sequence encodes CASRRGLKGDTQYF. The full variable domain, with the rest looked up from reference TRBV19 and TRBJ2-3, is DGGITQSPKYLFRKEGQNVTLSCEQNLNHDAMYWYRQDPGQGLRLIYYSQIVNDFQKGDIAEGYSVSREKKESFPLTVTSAQKNPTAFYLCASRRGLKGDTQYFGPGTRLTVL.

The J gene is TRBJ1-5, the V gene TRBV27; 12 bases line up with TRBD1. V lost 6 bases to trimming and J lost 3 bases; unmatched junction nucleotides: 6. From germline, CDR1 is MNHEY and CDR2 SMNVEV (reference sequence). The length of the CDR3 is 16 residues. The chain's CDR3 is CASSGTGGTVNQPQHF. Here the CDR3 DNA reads TGTGCCAGCAGCGGGACAGGGGGCACCGTCAATCAGCCCCAGCATTTT.

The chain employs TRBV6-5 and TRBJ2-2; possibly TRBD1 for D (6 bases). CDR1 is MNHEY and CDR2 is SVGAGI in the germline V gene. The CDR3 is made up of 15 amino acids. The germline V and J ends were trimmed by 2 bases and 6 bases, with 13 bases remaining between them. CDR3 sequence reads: CASSYGTYFPGELFF. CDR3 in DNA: TGTGCCAGCAGTTACGGGACATACTTTCCCGGGGAGCTGTTTTTT.

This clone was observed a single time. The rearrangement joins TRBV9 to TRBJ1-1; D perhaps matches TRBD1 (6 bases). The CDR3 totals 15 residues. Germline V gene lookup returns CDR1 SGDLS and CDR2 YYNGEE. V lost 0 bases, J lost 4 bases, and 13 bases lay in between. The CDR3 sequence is CASSVAGGRGTEAFF. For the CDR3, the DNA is TGTGCCAGCAGCGTAGCGGGGGGCCGGGGCACTGAAGCTTTCTTT.

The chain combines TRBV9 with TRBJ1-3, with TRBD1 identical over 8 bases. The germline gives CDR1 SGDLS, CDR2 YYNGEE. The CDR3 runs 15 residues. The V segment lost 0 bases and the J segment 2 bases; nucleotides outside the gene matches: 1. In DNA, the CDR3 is TGTGCCAGCAGCGTAGCGACAGGGGCTGGAAACACCATATATTTT. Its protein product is CASSVATGAGNTIYF.

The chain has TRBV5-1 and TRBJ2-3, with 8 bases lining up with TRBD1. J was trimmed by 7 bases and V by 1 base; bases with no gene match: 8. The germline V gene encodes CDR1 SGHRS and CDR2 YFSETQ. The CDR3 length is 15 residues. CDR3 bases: TGCGCCAGCAGCTTGCCCGGACAGGGTGAAAATACGCAGTATTTT. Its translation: CASSLPGQGENTQYF. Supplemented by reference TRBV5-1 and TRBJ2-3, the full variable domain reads KAGVTQTPRYLIKTRGQQVTLSCSPISGHRSVSWYQQTPGQGLQFLFEYFSETQRNKGNFPGRFSGRQFSNSRSEMNVSTLELGDSALYLCASSLPGQGENTQYFGPGTRLTVL.

Here the CDR3 DNA reads TGTGCCAGCACCCCCGGGGGGGGTTCAAATGAAAAACTGTTTTTT. Translated: CASTPGGGSNEKLFF. V is TRBV6-4 and J is TRBJ1-4; perhaps TRBD1 as D (5 bases). From germline, CDR1 is MRHNA and CDR2 SNTAGT. V lost 7 bases, J lost 5 bases, and 17 bases lay in between. The CDR3 is made up of 15 amino acids.